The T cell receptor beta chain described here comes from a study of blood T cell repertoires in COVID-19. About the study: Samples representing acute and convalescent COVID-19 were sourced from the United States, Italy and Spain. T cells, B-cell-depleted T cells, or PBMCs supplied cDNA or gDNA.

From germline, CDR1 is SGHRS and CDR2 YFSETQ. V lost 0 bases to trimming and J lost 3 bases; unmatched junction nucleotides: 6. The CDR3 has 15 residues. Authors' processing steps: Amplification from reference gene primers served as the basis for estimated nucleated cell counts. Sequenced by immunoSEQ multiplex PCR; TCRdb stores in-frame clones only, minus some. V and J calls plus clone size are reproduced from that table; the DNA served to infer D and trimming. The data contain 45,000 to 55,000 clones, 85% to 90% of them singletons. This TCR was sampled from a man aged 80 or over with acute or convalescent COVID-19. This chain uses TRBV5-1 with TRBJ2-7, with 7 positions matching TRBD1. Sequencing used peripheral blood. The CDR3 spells CASSLAVDRLYEQYF. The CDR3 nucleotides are TGCGCCAGCAGCTTGGCCGTGGACAGGCTCTACGAGCAGTACTTC.